This TCR beta chain derives from a study of blood T cell repertoires in COVID-19. The germline gives CDR1 SGHTA, CDR2 FQGNSA. Between the trimmed V and J ends, which lost 1 base and 8 bases, there was a span of 14 bases. This CDR3 contains 15 residues. This clone was seen just once. Authors' analysis steps: Nucleated cell number was recorded as an estimate derived from reference gene primer amplification. Clones were read by immunoSEQ multiplex PCR, and TCRdb kept only the in-frame ones, dropping some. Clonal size and the V and J genes are those of that table, whereas D and trimming came from the DNA. The sample yields 200,000 to 250,000 clones, around 81% seen once.

The chain recombines TRBV7-2 with TRBJ2-2; D perhaps matches TRBD2 (7 bases). The sequencing input was PBMCs or T cells enriched from blood (not recorded which). This receptor was identified in a woman aged 45-65 years with acute COVID-19. Here the CDR3 DNA reads TGTGCCAGCAGCTTAGAGGGGGGGATTCTTGGGGAGCTGTTTTTT. As protein: CASSLEGGILGELFF.